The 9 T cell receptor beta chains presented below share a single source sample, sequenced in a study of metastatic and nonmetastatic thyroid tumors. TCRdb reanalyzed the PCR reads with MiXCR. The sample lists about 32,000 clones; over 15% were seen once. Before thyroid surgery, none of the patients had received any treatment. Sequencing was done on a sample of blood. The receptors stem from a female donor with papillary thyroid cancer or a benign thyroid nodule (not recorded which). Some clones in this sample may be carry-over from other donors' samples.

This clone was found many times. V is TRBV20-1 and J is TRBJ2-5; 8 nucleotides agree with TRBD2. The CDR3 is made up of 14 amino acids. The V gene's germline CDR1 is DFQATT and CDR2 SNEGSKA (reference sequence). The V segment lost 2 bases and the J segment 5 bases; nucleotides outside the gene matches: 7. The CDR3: CSARTGLEVETQYF. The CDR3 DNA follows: TGCAGTGCTAGAACGGGACTAGAGGTTGAGACCCAGTACTTC.

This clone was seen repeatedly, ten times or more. The CDR3 DNA follows: TGTGCCAGCAGCTTAGATGGACAGGGGTACTATGGCTACACCTTC. Translated, it gives CASSLDGQGYYGYTF. V gene TRBV7-9 combines with J gene TRBJ1-2, with 9 bases fitting TRBD1. Germline values: CDR1 SEHNR, CDR2 FQNEAQ (reference sequence). With V trimmed by 1 base and J by 3 bases, 3 bases remained unmatched. CDR3 length equals 15 residues.

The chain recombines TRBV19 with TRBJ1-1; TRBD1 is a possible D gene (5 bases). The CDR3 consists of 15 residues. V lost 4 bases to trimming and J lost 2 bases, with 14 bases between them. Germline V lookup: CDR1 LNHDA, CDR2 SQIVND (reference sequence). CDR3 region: CASSTNTGANTEAFF. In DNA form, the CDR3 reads TGTGCCAGTAGTACAAATACAGGAGCAAACACTGAAGCTTTCTTT.

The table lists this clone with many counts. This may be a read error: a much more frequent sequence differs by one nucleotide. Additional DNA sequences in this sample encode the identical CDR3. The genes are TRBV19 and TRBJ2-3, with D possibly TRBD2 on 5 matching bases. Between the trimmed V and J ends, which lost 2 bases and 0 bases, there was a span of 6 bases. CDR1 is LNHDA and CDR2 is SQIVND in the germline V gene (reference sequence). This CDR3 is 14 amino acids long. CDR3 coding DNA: TGTGCCAGTAGTATAAGCGGCAGCACAGATACGCAGTATTTT. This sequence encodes CASSISGSTDTQYF.

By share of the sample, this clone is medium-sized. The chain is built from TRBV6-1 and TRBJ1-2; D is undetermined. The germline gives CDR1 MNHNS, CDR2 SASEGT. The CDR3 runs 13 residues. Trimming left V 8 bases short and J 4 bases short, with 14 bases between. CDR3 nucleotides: TGTGCCAGCGGGATCGGGGTAGGCTATGGCTACACCTTC. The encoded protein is CASGIGVGYGYTF.

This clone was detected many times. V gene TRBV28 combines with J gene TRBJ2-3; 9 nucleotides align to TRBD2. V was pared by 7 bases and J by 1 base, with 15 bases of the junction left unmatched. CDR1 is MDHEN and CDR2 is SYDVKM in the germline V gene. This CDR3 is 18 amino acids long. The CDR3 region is CASTTPALAGWGTDTQYF. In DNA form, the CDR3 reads TGTGCCAGCACCACTCCCGCCCTAGCGGGATGGGGCACAGATACGCAGTATTTT. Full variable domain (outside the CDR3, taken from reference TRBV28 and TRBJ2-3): DVKVTQSSRYLVKRTGEKVFLECVQDMDHENMFWYRQDPGLGLRLIYFSYDVKMKEKGDIPEGYSVSREKKERFSLILESASTNQTSMYLCASTTPALAGWGTDTQYFGPGTRLTVL.

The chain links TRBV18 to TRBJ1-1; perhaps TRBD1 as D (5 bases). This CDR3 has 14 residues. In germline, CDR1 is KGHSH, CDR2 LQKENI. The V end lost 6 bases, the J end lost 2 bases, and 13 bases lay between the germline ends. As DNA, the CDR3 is TGTGCCAGCTCTCGCGGGGACTTCAACACTGAAGCTTTCTTT. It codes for CASSRGDFNTEAFF.

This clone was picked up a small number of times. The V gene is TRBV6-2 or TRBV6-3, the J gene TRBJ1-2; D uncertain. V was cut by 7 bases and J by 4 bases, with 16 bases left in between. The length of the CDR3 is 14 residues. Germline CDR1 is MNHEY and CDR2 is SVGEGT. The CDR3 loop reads CASTGPSFSYGYTF. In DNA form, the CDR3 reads TGTGCCAGCACTGGGCCTTCCTTTTCCTATGGCTACACCTTC.

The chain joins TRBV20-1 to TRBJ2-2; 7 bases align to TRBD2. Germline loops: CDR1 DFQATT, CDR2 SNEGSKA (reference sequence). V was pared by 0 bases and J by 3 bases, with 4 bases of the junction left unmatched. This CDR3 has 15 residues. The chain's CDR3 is CSARDLSGDTGELFF. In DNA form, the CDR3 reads TGCAGTGCTAGAGATCTAAGCGGGGACACCGGGGAGCTGTTTTTT.